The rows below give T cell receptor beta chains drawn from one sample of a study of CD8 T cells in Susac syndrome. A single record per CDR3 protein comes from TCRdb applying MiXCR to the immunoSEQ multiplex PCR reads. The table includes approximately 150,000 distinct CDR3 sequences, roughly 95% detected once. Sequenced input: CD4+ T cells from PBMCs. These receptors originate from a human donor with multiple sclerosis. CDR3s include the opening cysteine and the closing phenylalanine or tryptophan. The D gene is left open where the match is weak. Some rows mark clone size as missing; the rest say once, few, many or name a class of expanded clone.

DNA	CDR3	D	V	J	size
TGCGCCAGCCGCAGAGGGTCGGAAGGCACTGAAGCTTTCTTT	CASRRGSEGTEAFF	.	TRBV5-1	TRBJ1-1	.
TGTGCCACCAGCAGAGATCGGGATACGCAGTATTTT	CATSRDRDTQYF	.	TRBV15	TRBJ2-3	.
TGTGCCAGCAGTTACTCGGCGTGGGTGAACACTGAAGCTTTCTTT	CASSYSAWVNTEAFF	.	TRBV6-5	TRBJ1-1	.
TGTGCCAGCAGTTACATACCCAGCTCTAATAATCAGCCCCAGCATTTT	CASSYIPSSNNQPQHF	.	TRBV6-2/TRBV6-3	TRBJ1-5	.
TGTGCCTGGAGTGTACAGTCTGAAGCTTTCTTT	CAWSVQSEAFF	.	TRBV30	TRBJ1-1	.
TGTGCCAGCAGCCCCCGGGGGAGGGGATACACTGAAGCTTTCTTT	CASSPRGRGYTEAFF	.	TRBV3-1	TRBJ1-1	.
TGTGCCAGCAGCTTAGTAGGATCTGGGGCCAACGTCCTGACTTTC	CASSLVGSGANVLTF	.	TRBV7-2	TRBJ2-6	few
TGTGCCACGGCTCACGGGAGCGGCTACGAGCAGTACTGG	CATAHGSGYEQYW	.	TRBV7-2	TRBJ2-7	.
TGTGCCAGCAAGGATAGCAATCAGCCCCAGCATTTT	CASKDSNQPQHF	.	TRBV12-3/TRBV12-4	TRBJ1-5	.
TGCAGCGTTGCGACCGGGACTAGTTACAATGAGCAGTTCTTC	CSVATGTSYNEQFF	TRBD2	TRBV29-1	TRBJ2-1	.
TGTGCCAGCAGTAGAGGGGGGAGGGGGCTCACTGAAGCTTTCTTT	CASSRGGRGLTEAFF	TRBD1	TRBV12-3/TRBV12-4	TRBJ1-1	.
TGCGCCAGCAGTGCCGCGGGGCCCTACGAGCAGTACTTC	CASSAAGPYEQYF	.	TRBV10-2	TRBJ2-7	.
TGTGCCACCAGCTTACGGGACAGGGCCAATGAGCAGTTCTTC	CATSLRDRANEQFF	TRBD1	TRBV24-1	TRBJ2-1	.
TGCAGTGCTAGCTCGGGCAGAGGGGACACTGAAGCCTTCTTT	CSASSGRGDTEAFF	.	TRBV20-1	TRBJ1-1	.
TGCAGTGCCCTACAGGGGAGAGTCACTGAAGCTTTCTTT	CSALQGRVTEAFF	TRBD1	TRBV20-1	TRBJ1-1	.
TGCGCCAGCAGGCGAATCGCGAACACCGGGGAGCTGTTTTTT	CASRRIANTGELFF	.	TRBV5-1	TRBJ2-2	.
TGTGCCAGCAGTTCCGCGGCCGTGGCTAGCGGGGACTATGAGCAGTTCTTC	CASSSAAVASGDYEQFF	TRBD2	TRBV27	TRBJ2-1	once
TGCAGTGCTACCGGGACAGTCGACACTGAAGCTTTCTTT	CSATGTVDTEAFF	TRBD1	TRBV20-1	TRBJ1-1	.
TGCAGTGCTAGACCCGAAAGGTACGAGCAGTACTTC	CSARPERYEQYF	.	TRBV20-1	TRBJ2-7	.
TGTGCCAGCATTACGTGGGGACAGGGTAATCCCGGGGAGCTGTTTTTT	CASITWGQGNPGELFF	TRBD1	TRBV12-3/TRBV12-4	TRBJ2-2	.
TGTGCCACCAGTGATCCGGGGACTAGCGGGACCGAGCAGTTCTTC	CATSDPGTSGTEQFF	TRBD2	TRBV24-1	TRBJ2-1	once
TGTGCCTGCCGACTAGCGGGACCCCCCGATACGCAGTATTTT	CACRLAGPPDTQYF	TRBD2	TRBV30	TRBJ2-3	.
TGTGCCAGCAGGGACGGTCTCCATCAGCCCCAGCATTTT	CASRDGLHQPQHF	.	TRBV12-3/TRBV12-4	TRBJ1-5	.
TGTGCCAGCAGCTTAACGCGGGAGAGGGACAATGAGCAGTTCTTC	CASSLTRERDNEQFF	TRBD2	TRBV7-3	TRBJ2-1	.
TGTGCCAGCAGCGTAGAAGCGAGACAAGAGACCCAGTACTTC	CASSVEARQETQYF	.	TRBV9	TRBJ2-5	.
TGTGCCAGTAGTCAAGCGGGAGTCAATGAGCAGTTCTTC	CASSQAGVNEQFF	TRBD2	TRBV19	TRBJ2-1	.
TGTGCCAGCAGTTACTCGAATGTTTTTGGGTATTTT	CASSYSNVFGYF	.	TRBV6-2/TRBV6-3	TRBJ2-3	.
TGTGCCACCAGCAGAGATAGAGAAGGGACAGGGACCTACGAGCAGTACTTC	CATSRDREGTGTYEQYF	TRBD1	TRBV15	TRBJ2-7	.
TGCAGTGCTCAGCGGGAGGTGACGGGAGAGCAGTACTTC	CSAQREVTGEQYF	TRBD2	TRBV20-1	TRBJ2-7	.
TGCAGTGCTAGAGTCTCCGGGGAGGACACTGAAGCTTTCTTT	CSARVSGEDTEAFF	.	TRBV20-1	TRBJ1-1	.